Below, one TCR beta chain is given with its context. The antigen it recognizes is unknown. To prepare the library, 5' RACE was applied. Each TCR library was prepared from around 3.5 ug of total RNA. For each sample, cDNA synthesis with SMARTScribe reverse transcriptase was split into eight separate reactions. During cDNA synthesis, unique molecular identifiers containing a 6-nucleotide sample barcode were introduced by template switching. Amplification of TCRalpha and TCRbeta cDNA involved two nested PCRs of roughly 17 and 9 cycles, and each PCR was followed by bead purification. Before amplification, the cDNA was both treated with uracil DNA-glycosylase and purified with the QIAquick PCR purification kit. The second PCR was the step at which Illumina TruSeq-compatible adapters and sample-specific barcodes were added. TapeStation and Qubit were used to check library quality and concentration, and 5 ng of each library was pooled. Pooled libraries were sequenced on an Illumina HiSeq2500 single-index Rapid Run with 2 x 100 bp reads and custom sequencing primers. Concerning the study's data processing: UMI-based consensus assembly with MiGEC version 1.2.6 was used to correct PCR and sequencing errors. MiXCR version 2.1.1 was used to carry out V(D)J alignment, clonotype assembly and CDR3 extraction. To normalise gene usage, clonotype sharing and MAIT/NKT TCR abundance, the analysis used the top 1000, 10 000 and 20 000 clonotypes per sample. After downsampling to 27 000 UMIs, diversity was calculated as the inverse Simpson index using the vegan R package. Paired Mann-Whitney U tests were applied to discordant twin pairs, and Benjamini-Hochberg correction was used for multiple testing. Once TCRdb had reprocessed the reads, it stored one entry per CDR3 protein sequence and supplied no DNA. TCRdb's processing, not the authors' own work, is the source of the V and J calls. This sample's table carries 350,000 to 550,000 distinct CDR3 sequences. The ten most abundant clones make up 2% to 2.5% of the sample.

This sample stems from a study of monozygotic twins with inflammatory bowel disease (dated by TCRdb to about 2019). About the investigation overall: The full study comprised around 28 monozygotic twin pairs: nine German pairs (four IBD-concordant, five IBD-discordant) and 19 IBD-discordant Danish pairs. The search for disease-associated traits relied mainly on comparing IBD patients with their genetically identical healthy co-twins within discordant pairs. Each individual had, on average, about 151 000 unique TCRalpha sequences and 181 000 unique TCRbeta sequences available for analysis. Broad study findings and their caveats: A decrease in TCRbeta repertoire diversity, as measured by inverse Simpson index, was observed in IBD patients compared with their healthy co-twins. IBD patients shared fewer clonotypes with other individuals than healthy twins did, most markedly in patients showing signs of disease activity. No difference in repertoire similarity was observed between concordant and discordant twins, possibly owing to limited statistical power. The results gave no support for a single strong signal or clonotype linked to IBD. The analysis was unable to tell different T cell subtypes apart. Differing immunosuppressive treatments among patients may have added background noise and inter-individual variability to the repertoires.

An approximately 2.5 ml peripheral blood sample was drawn into PAXgene tubes per donor and stored at -80°C. Without T cell sorting, total RNA was isolated from whole blood using the PAXgene blood miRNA kit on an automated QIAcube. Peripheral blood from monozygotic twin pairs, either concordant or discordant for inflammatory bowel disease, underwent deep TCRalpha and TCRbeta repertoire profiling that used unique molecular barcoding. Smoking habits were recorded for all twin pairs, and individuals were classified as current, former or never smokers. The sample comprised blood. This TCR was sampled from a human donor with ulcerative colitis or Crohn's disease, or a healthy co-twin of an affected twin (not recorded which).

The CDR3 is CASRQGDTQYF. The rearranged chain carries TRBV3-1 and TRBJ2-3. The CDR3 contains 11 residues, cysteine and phenylalanine counted. DNA was not recorded. The germline V gene (reference sequence) yields LGHDT for CDR1 and YNNKEL for CDR2.